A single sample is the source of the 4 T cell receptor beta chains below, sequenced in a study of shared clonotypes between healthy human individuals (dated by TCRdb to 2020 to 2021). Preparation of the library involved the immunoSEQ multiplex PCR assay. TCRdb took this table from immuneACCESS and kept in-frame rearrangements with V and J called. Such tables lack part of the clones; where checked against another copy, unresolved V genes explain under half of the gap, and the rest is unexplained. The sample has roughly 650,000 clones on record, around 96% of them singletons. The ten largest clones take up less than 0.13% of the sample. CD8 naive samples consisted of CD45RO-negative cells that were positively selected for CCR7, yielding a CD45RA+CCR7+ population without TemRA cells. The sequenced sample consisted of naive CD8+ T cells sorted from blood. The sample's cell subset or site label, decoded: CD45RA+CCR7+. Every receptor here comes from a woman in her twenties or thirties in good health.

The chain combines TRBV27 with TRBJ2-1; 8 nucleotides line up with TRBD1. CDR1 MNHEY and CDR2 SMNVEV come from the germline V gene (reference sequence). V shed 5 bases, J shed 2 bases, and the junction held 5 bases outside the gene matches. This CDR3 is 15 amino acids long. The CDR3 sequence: CASSPTGGPYNEQFF. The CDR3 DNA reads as TGTGCCAGCAGTCCAACAGGGGGGCCCTACAATGAGCAGTTCTTC.

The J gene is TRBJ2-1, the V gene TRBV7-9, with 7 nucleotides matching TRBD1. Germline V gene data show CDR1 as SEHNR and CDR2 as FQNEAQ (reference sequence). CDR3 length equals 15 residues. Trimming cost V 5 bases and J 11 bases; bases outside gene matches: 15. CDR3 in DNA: TGTGCCAGCAGCCTAACACGGACAGGTACAATGAAGCAGTTCTTC. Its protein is CASSLTRTGTMKQFF.

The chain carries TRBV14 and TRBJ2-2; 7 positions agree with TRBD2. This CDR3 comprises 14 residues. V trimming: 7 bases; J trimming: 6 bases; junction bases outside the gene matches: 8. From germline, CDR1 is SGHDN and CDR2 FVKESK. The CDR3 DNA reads TGTGCCAGCATGGTGCGGGAGTCCGCCGGGGAGCTGTTTTTT. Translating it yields CASMVRESAGELFF.

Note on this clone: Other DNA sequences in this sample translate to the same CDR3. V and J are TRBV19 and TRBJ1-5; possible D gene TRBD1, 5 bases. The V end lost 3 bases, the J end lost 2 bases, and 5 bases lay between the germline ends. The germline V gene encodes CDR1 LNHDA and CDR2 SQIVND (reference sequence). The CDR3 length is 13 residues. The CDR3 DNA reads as TGTGCCAGTAGTATCAGGGGCAATCAGCCCCAGCATTTT. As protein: CASSIRGNQPQHF. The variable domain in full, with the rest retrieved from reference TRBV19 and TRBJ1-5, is DGGITQSPKYLFRKEGQNVTLSCEQNLNHDAMYWYRQDPGQGLRLIYYSQIVNDFQKGDIAEGYSVSREKKESFPLTVTSAQKNPTAFYLCASSIRGNQPQHFGDGTRLSIL.